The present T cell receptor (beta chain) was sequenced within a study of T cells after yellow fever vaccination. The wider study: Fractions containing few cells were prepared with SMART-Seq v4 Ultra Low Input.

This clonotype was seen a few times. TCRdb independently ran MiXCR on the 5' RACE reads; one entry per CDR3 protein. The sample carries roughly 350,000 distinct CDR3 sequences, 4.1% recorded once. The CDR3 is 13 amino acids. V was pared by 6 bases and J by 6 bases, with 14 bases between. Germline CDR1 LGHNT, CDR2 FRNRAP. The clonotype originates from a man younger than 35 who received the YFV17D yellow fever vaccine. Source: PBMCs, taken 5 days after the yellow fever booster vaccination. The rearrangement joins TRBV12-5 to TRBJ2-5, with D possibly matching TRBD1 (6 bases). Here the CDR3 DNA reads TGTGCTAGTGGACCCCAGGACAGAAAGACCCAGTACTTC. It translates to CASGPQDRKTQYF.